Below, 31 T cell receptor beta chains from the same sample are listed, as sequenced in a study of Ad26.COV2.S vaccination and SARS-CoV-2 variants. As to treatment: over 15 received Ad26.COV2.S at low or high dose, single or two shots; about 5 received placebo; per-sample allocation not given. Day 63 following the first vaccine or placebo injection was when the samples were taken. Clones were read by immunoSEQ multiplex PCR, and TCRdb kept only the in-frame ones, dropping some. This table holds 450,000 to 550,000 clones, roughly 87% found once. The starting material was peripheral blood, obtained in a trial of Ad26.COV2.S vaccine versus placebo. These receptors came from a person aged 18-60 years who received the Ad26.COV2.S COVID-19 vaccine or a placebo.

This chain connects TRBV9 to TRBJ1-2, with 10 positions matching TRBD1. This CDR3 contains 17 residues. Germline V CDR1 and CDR2: SGDLS, YYNGEE. V was clipped by 3 bases and J by 3 bases; unmatched bases: 11. The CDR3 DNA reads TGTGCCAGCAGCGCCCCGTCGGAGGACAGGGGGGACTATGGCTACACCTTC. Its translation is CASSAPSEDRGDYGYTF.

The rearrangement uses TRBV10-3 and TRBJ1-2; TRBD1 might be the D (5 bases). Germline assignment: CDR1 ENHRY and CDR2 SYGVKD. The CDR3 runs 14 residues. V lost 4 bases and J lost 2, with 11 bases in between. The CDR3 DNA follows: TGTGCCATCAGTGGGGGAGGGGCAAACTATGGCTACACCTTC. This encodes CAISGGGANYGYTF.

The CDR3 region has the DNA TGTGCCACCAGCATACTAGCGGGGGGGCTTAATGAGCAGTTCTTC. It translates to CATSILAGGLNEQFF. The chain recombines TRBV15 with TRBJ2-1; TRBD2 agrees at 13 bases. Trimming at V came to 4 bases and at J to 7 bases, leaving 4 bases not matched to a gene. Germline CDR1 LNHNV, CDR2 YYDKDF (reference sequence). The length of the CDR3 is 15 residues. Filled out from reference TRBV15 and TRBJ2-1, the complete variable domain reads DAMVIQNPRYQVTQFGKPVTLSCSQTLNHNVMYWYQQKSSQAPKLLFHYYDKDFNNEADTPDNFQSRRPNTSFCFLDIRSPGLGDTAMYLCATSILAGGLNEQFFGPGTRLTVL.

This clone was picked up one time. The genes are TRBV30 and TRBJ1-4; 7 nucleotides line up with TRBD1. Germline assignment: CDR1 GTSNPN and CDR2 SVGIG (reference sequence). V dropped 1 base and J dropped 3; count of bases not matched to a gene: 8. This CDR3 contains 16 residues. The DNA for the CDR3 is TGTGCCTGGAGTGCGACAGGGTATCGAGCTAATGAAAAACTGTTTTTT. It codes for CAWSATGYRANEKLFF.

This rearrangement joins TRBV7-2 to TRBJ2-5; a weak D match, TRBD1 (5 bases). There are 14 residues in the CDR3. The germline gives CDR1 SGHTA, CDR2 FQGNSA. The ends were cut back, 1 base at V and 5 bases at J, with 11 bases in the middle. Here the CDR3 reads CASSLVLGRETQYF. The CDR3 bases are TGTGCCAGCAGCTTAGTTCTGGGGCGGGAGACCCAGTACTTC.

The chain has TRBV21-1 and TRBJ1-2. TRBV21-1 is a documented pseudogene. This CDR3 comprises 14 residues. DNA for the CDR3: TGTGCCAGCAGCAAAGTTAAGGCGGACTATGGCTACACCTTC. Amino acids: CASSKVKADYGYTF.

The chain joins TRBV6-2 or TRBV6-3 to TRBJ2-4, with D perhaps matching TRBD1 (5 bases). The CDR3 has 12 amino acids. The germline V gene has CDR1 MNHEY and CDR2 SVGEGT. Trimming took off 6 bases at V and 9 bases at J, with 12 bases between the two ends. The CDR3 reads CASSPGSGIQYF. Written as DNA, the CDR3 is TGTGCCAGCAGCCCAGGGTCCGGCATTCAGTACTTC.

This chain connects TRBV19 to TRBJ2-1; 8 bases match TRBD2. Trimming cost V 3 bases and J 5 bases; bases outside gene matches: 9. The CDR3 spans 16 residues. The V gene's germline CDR1 is LNHDA and CDR2 SQIVND (reference sequence). The CDR3, as DNA: TGTGCCAGTAGTATCCGTGTCCGGGGGGGCCACAATGAGCAGTTCTTC. Encoded protein: CASSIRVRGGHNEQFF.

The rearrangement joins TRBV20-1 to TRBJ2-5, with TRBD1 matching 7 bases. Trimming removed 3 bases from V and 0 bases from J; junction bases left unmatched: 4. This CDR3 spans 14 amino acids. Germline CDR1 is DFQATT and CDR2 is SNEGSKA (reference sequence). The CDR3 nucleotides are TGCAGTGCTAGTGATCAGGGGGACCAAGAGACCCAGTACTTC. It codes for CSASDQGDQETQYF.

The rearrangement joins TRBV29-1 to TRBJ1-2; weak D call: TRBD1 (6 bases). CDR1 SQVTM and CDR2 ANQGSEA come from the germline V gene. CDR3 length: 15 amino acids. Trimming left V 1 base short and J 2 bases short, with 14 bases between. The CDR3 here is CSVEVAGAENYGYTF. Written as DNA, the CDR3 is TGCAGCGTTGAAGTGGCGGGGGCCGAGAACTATGGCTACACCTTC.

This clone was seen only once. The CDR3 DNA follows: TGTGCCAGCAGCCAAGATTGGAGCGGGAGACCAGAGACCCAGTACTTC. Its protein is CASSQDWSGRPETQYF. This chain links TRBV4-2 with TRBJ2-5, with 8 positions matching TRBD2. This CDR3 is built from 16 residues. Trimming took 0 bases from V and 4 from J; bases not matched to a gene: 7. Per germline, CDR1 LGHNA and CDR2 YNFKEQ.

This chain connects TRBV6-5 to TRBJ2-7; 8 bases agree with TRBD2. This CDR3 is 16 amino acids long. J lost 0 bases, V lost 2 bases, and 6 bases had no gene match. Germline CDR1 is MNHEY and CDR2 is SVGAGI. CDR3 DNA: TGTGCCAGCAGTTACGATCGCGGGAGGAGCTCCTACGAGCAGTACGTC. Amino acid sequence: CASSYDRGRSSYEQYV.

The chain uses TRBV7-2 and TRBJ2-1, with D hard to call. CDR3 length: 14 amino acids. Deletions cut 5 bases from V and 10 bases from J, with 18 bases between. CDR1 and CDR2 from the germline V gene are SGHTA and FQGNSA. The CDR3 sequence is CASSPPFSRTEQFF. DNA of the CDR3: TGTGCCAGCAGCCCTCCCTTTAGCCGCACCGAGCAGTTCTTC.

This chain connects TRBV6-5 to TRBJ2-1; D may be TRBD2 (6 bases). Per the germline V gene, CDR1 is MNHEY and CDR2 is SVGAGI. The V end lost 8 bases, the J end lost 6 bases, and 17 bases lay between the germline ends. This CDR3 has 14 amino acids. CDR3 nucleotide sequence: TGTGCCAGCCGGCGGGATGCAACATCCAATGAGCAGTTCTTC. It is translated as CASRRDATSNEQFF.

This sequence joins TRBV5-1 and TRBJ1-5; a weak D match, TRBD1 (6 bases). Germline V gene data show CDR1 as SGHRS and CDR2 as YFSETQ. The CDR3 is made up of 15 amino acids. V dropped 0 bases and J dropped 2 bases, with 9 bases sitting between them. CDR3 region: CASSLGAGGNQPQHF. CDR3 sequence (DNA): TGCGCCAGCAGCTTGGGGGCAGGGGGCAATCAGCCCCAGCATTTT. Supplemented by reference TRBV5-1 and TRBJ1-5, the full variable domain reads KAGVTQTPRYLIKTRGQQVTLSCSPISGHRSVSWYQQTPGQGLQFLFEYFSETQRNKGNFPGRFSGRQFSNSRSEMNVSTLELGDSALYLCASSLGAGGNQPQHFGDGTRLSIL.

With regard to this clone: The same CDR3 arises from other DNA sequences in this sample as well. The chain recombines TRBV19 with TRBJ1-5, with D perhaps matching TRBD1 (6 bases). The CDR3 is 15 residues long. The germline CDR1 and CDR2 sequences are LNHDA and SQIVND (reference sequence). Trimming stripped 1 base from V and 4 bases from J, with 11 bases between. The CDR3 coding sequence is TGTGCCAGTAGTATAGGAGGCAGGGGAAATCAGCCCCAGCATTTT. Translation: CASSIGGRGNQPQHF.

This clone showed up just once. The chain uses TRBV19 and TRBJ1-2, with TRBD1 identical over 7 bases. Germline-derived CDR1 and CDR2 are LNHDA and SQIVND (reference sequence). CDR3 length: 14 amino acids. Unmatched junction bases numbered 12, after V lost 7 bases and J lost 7 bases. The CDR3 here is CASISARGAGGYTF. The CDR3 region has the DNA TGTGCCAGTATTTCGGCCAGGGGGGCGGGTGGCTACACCTTC.

This chain connects TRBV28 to TRBJ1-1; D remains unclear. Germline CDR1 is MDHEN and CDR2 is SYDVKM. V was cut by 6 bases and J by 0 bases, with 8 bases left in between. CDR3 size: 13 residues. This chain's CDR3 is CASSRVLNTEAFF. CDR3 bases: TGTGCCAGCAGCCGGGTCCTGAACACTGAAGCTTTCTTT.

The rearrangement uses TRBV4-2 and TRBJ1-5, with 12 bases identical to TRBD1. The trim removed 4 bases at V and 5 bases at J, leaving 9 bases unmatched. Germline lookup yields CDR1 LGHNA and CDR2 YNFKEQ. The CDR3 extends over 17 amino acids. This chain's CDR3 is CASSLAGDRGQDQPQHF. The DNA of the CDR3 is TGTGCCAGCAGCCTAGCCGGGGACAGGGGGCAGGATCAGCCCCAGCATTTT.

The V call is TRBV7-3, the J call TRBJ2-2; the D is unclear. CDR1 SGHTA and CDR2 FQGTGA come from the germline V gene. The CDR3 runs to 13 residues. V was shortened by 3 bases and J by 3 bases, with 5 bases between the two germline ends. The DNA of the CDR3 is TGTGCCAGCAGCTTTGGGTACACCGGGGAGCTGTTTTTT. This codes for CASSFGYTGELFF.

CDR3 loop: CASSQRQGLEQYV. CDR3 DNA: TGTGCCAGCAGCCAAAGACAGGGGCTCGAGCAGTACGTC. V is TRBV14 and J is TRBJ2-7; the match to TRBD1 covers 8 bases. Germline V gene lookup returns CDR1 SGHDN and CDR2 FVKESK. The CDR3 is 13 amino acids. J was trimmed by 6 bases and V by 2 bases; bases with no gene match: 3.

The rearrangement uses TRBV29-1 and TRBJ1-2; perhaps TRBD1 as D (5 bases). Trimming cost V 0 bases and J 4 bases, with 15 bases left between them. Germline CDR1 and CDR2: SQVTM and ANQGSEA. The CDR3 loop spans 15 amino acids. The DNA for the CDR3 is TGCAGCGTTGAAGATATGGGGACGGTTAGCTATGGCTACACCTTC. Its translation is CSVEDMGTVSYGYTF.

The chain has TRBV25-1 and TRBJ1-2; TRBD1 is a possible D gene (6 bases). The CDR3 covers 13 residues. Per the germline V gene, CDR1 is MGHDK and CDR2 is SYGVNS. Deletions cut 2 bases from V and 4 bases from J, with 8 bases between. The CDR3 is CASSETGTYGYTF. The DNA for the CDR3 is TGTGCCAGCAGTGAAACAGGGACCTATGGCTACACCTTC.

This sequence joins TRBV7-2 and TRBJ2-3, with a tentative D call TRBD2 (5 bases). The CDR3 consists of 14 residues. Between the trimmed V and J ends, which lost 0 bases and 4 bases, there was a span of 8 bases. In germline, CDR1 is SGHTA, CDR2 FQGNSA. The CDR3 loop reads CASSLAGVADTQYF. The CDR3 DNA reads TGTGCCAGCAGCTTAGCGGGAGTGGCAGATACGCAGTATTTT.

This clone was counted a few times. The V and J genes are TRBV6-5 and TRBJ1-3; D gene ambiguous. CDR1 and CDR2 from the germline V gene are MNHEY and SVGAGI. Trimming cost V 6 bases and J 0 bases, with 9 bases left between them. The CDR3 loop spans 14 amino acids. The CDR3 protein is CASSQLASGNTIYF. CDR3 in DNA: TGTGCCAGCAGCCAACTCGCCTCTGGAAACACCATATATTTT.

This clone was picked up one time. The chain couples TRBV10-3 to TRBJ1-1; D is uncertain. This CDR3 contains 17 residues. Germline V gives CDR1 ENHRY, CDR2 SYGVKD. V was cut by 3 bases and J by 0 bases, with 17 bases left in between. The CDR3 sequence: CAISEFLISGLNTEAFF. Here the CDR3 DNA reads TGTGCCATCAGTGAATTTTTGATCTCCGGGCTGAACACTGAAGCTTTCTTT.

The chain has TRBV6-5 and TRBJ2-1, with D uncertain. V was trimmed by 4 bases and J by 5 bases, leaving 12 bases between them. This CDR3 is 14 amino acids long. Germline CDR1 and CDR2: MNHEY and SVGAGI. As DNA, the CDR3 is TGTGCCAGCAGTTCCTCAGAGACTCACAATGAGCAGTTCTTC. Encoded protein: CASSSSETHNEQFF.

The gene calls are TRBV28 and TRBJ2-3; 8 bases fit TRBD2. CDR3 size: 18 residues. V lost 4 bases and J lost 3; bases outside the gene matches: 15. Per the germline V gene, CDR1 is MDHEN and CDR2 is SYDVKM. The CDR3: CASSSPGWRGEGTDTQYF. CDR3 nucleotide sequence: TGTGCCAGCAGTTCCCCTGGGTGGCGGGGGGAGGGGACAGATACGCAGTATTTT. Full variable domain (rest looked up from reference TRBV28 and TRBJ2-3): DVKVTQSSRYLVKRTGEKVFLECVQDMDHENMFWYRQDPGLGLRLIYFSYDVKMKEKGDIPEGYSVSREKKERFSLILESASTNQTSMYLCASSSPGWRGEGTDTQYFGPGTRLTVL.

The chain joins TRBV28 to TRBJ1-2; D gene ambiguous. V was shortened by 3 bases and J by 2 bases, with 10 bases between the two germline ends. Germline CDR1 and CDR2: MDHEN and SYDVKM. This CDR3 is built from 14 residues. The CDR3 loop is CASSFGRGNYGYTF. The CDR3 nucleotides read TGTGCCAGCAGTTTCGGTCGAGGAAACTATGGCTACACCTTC.

The rearrangement links TRBV18 to TRBJ2-7, with D maybe TRBD2 (6 bases). Germline-derived CDR1 and CDR2 are KGHSH and LQKENI. The ends were cut back, 6 bases at V and 0 bases at J, with 18 bases in the middle. There are 16 residues in the CDR3. The DNA for the CDR3 is TGTGCCAGCTCCCCCCGGGGCCGGGGGACCTCCTACGAGCAGTACTTC. Amino acid sequence: CASSPRGRGTSYEQYF.

This clone was observed a single time. CDR3 coding DNA: TGTGCCAGCAGCTCCCCGGGACAACCGAGCACAGATACGCAGTATTTT. Its translation is CASSSPGQPSTDTQYF. J is TRBJ2-3 and V is TRBV5-4, with D possibly being TRBD1 (6 bases). This CDR3 contains 16 residues. CDR1 and CDR2 (germline): SGHNT, YYREEE (reference sequence). V lost 3 bases and J lost 0, with 14 bases in between.